This TCR beta chain was captured by sequencing in a study of graft-versus-host responses after intestinal transplantation. In the study overall: Once they had received anti-thymocyte globulin induction, all recipients took tacrolimus and steroids for roughly three years.

Details on this clone: Its antigen is not identified.

Libraries were prepared by immunoSEQ multiplex PCR; TCRdb keeps only in-frame clonotypes and omits some of them. In the table there are about 90,000 clones, over 80% of which are singletons. CDR3 length equals 13 residues. Trimming shortened V by 5 bases and J by 8 bases, and 14 bases separated the two germline ends. Germline CDR1 and CDR2: MNHEY and SMNVEV (reference sequence). Whole-study results and caveats: Allografts of one patient group, those with graft-donor T cell macrochimerism, had high graft-versus-host to host-versus-graft clonal ratios. Early after transplant, HvG declines were associated with peak levels of circulating GvH clones.

The receptor's source is a human donor who received an intestinal transplant. The sample here was unstimulated CD8+ T cells sorted from spleen or lymph node cells, taken before intestinal transplant. This sequence joins TRBV27 and TRBJ2-3; D is possibly TRBD1 (5 bases). CDR3 sequence reads: CASSPGSTPTQYF. The CDR3 DNA is TGTGCCAGCAGTCCAGGGTCGACCCCTACGCAGTATTTT.